This passage covers 23 T cell receptor beta chains from one sample sequenced in a study of blood T cell repertoires in COVID-19. The data were produced by immunoSEQ multiplex PCR, yet TCRdb's version contains in-frame clones alone and is incomplete. The sample carries under 200,000 clones, around nine tenths recorded once. Specimen: peripheral blood. The receptors come from a man in his fifties with acute or convalescent COVID-19.

The V gene is TRBV4-1, the J gene TRBJ2-2; D gene ambiguous. V gave up 1 base and J gave up 6 bases, with 9 bases separating them. Germline V CDR1 and CDR2: MGHRA, YSYEKL. This CDR3 comprises 14 residues. The CDR3 nucleotides are TGCGCCAGCAGCCAAGGACCCGCGGCCGGGGAGCTGTTTTTT. As protein: CASSQGPAAGELFF.

The chain is built from TRBV29-1 and TRBJ2-4; 8 positions match TRBD1. The CDR3 is made up of 15 amino acids. V lost 6 bases, J lost 0 bases, and 7 bases stayed unmatched. The V gene's germline CDR1 is SQVTM and CDR2 ANQGSEA. This CDR3 is CSVADRGLAKNIQYF. In DNA, the CDR3 is TGCAGCGTCGCCGACAGGGGCTTAGCCAAAAACATTCAGTACTTC.

This sequence joins TRBV7-2 and TRBJ2-3, with TRBD2 as a possible D gene (6 bases). Trimming left V 0 bases short and J 6 bases short, with 13 bases between. The length of the CDR3 is 15 residues. Germline-derived CDR1 and CDR2 are SGHTA and FQGNSA. The DNA for the CDR3 is TGTGCCAGCAGCTTAGCGGGGACTGGGAGGGATACGCAGTATTTT. It encodes CASSLAGTGRDTQYF.

The chain combines TRBV27 with TRBJ2-7; possible D gene TRBD1, 6 bases. The CDR3 covers 13 residues. Germline CDR1 is MNHEY and CDR2 is SMNVEV (reference sequence). V was clipped by 0 bases and J by 3 bases, with 6 bases between them. The CDR3 is CASSLSQGYEQYV. For the CDR3, the DNA is TGTGCCAGCAGTTTATCACAGGGCTACGAGCAGTACGTC.

The V and J genes are TRBV5-5 and TRBJ2-7, with 8 positions matching TRBD1. Germline assignment: CDR1 SGHKS and CDR2 YYEKEE (reference sequence). Trimming took 5 bases from V and 1 from J; bases not matched to a gene: 5. This CDR3 has 14 residues. The CDR3 DNA follows: TGTGCCAGCAGGCCCGGACAGGGTTCCTACGAGCAGTACTTC. It yields the protein CASRPGQGSYEQYF. Full variable domain (rest looked up from reference TRBV5-5 and TRBJ2-7): DAGVTQSPTHLIKTRGQQVTLRCSPISGHKSVSWYQQVLGQGPQFIFQYYEKEERGRGNFPDRFSARQFPNYSSELNVNALLLGDSALYLCASRPGQGSYEQYFGPGTRLTVT.

The rearrangement uses TRBV29-1 and TRBJ1-2, with D possibly being TRBD1 (6 bases). The CDR3 has 12 amino acids. The V end lost 5 bases, the J end lost 6 bases, and 13 bases lay between the germline ends. Germline V gene data show CDR1 as SQVTM and CDR2 as ANQGSEA. The CDR3 sequence is CSVITGFDGYTF. The CDR3 DNA sequence: TGCAGCGTTATAACAGGGTTTGATGGCTACACCTTC.

The chain has TRBV30 and TRBJ1-5; D gene uncertain. V lost 1 base to trimming and J lost 1 base, with 5 bases between them. Germline CDR1 GTSNPN, CDR2 SVGIG (reference sequence). The CDR3 consists of 13 residues. CDR3: CAWSGRSNQPQHF. CDR3 in DNA: TGTGCCTGGAGTGGCCGGAGCAATCAGCCCCAGCATTTT.

J is TRBJ2-5 and V is TRBV4-2; unclear D gene. The V gene's germline CDR1 is LGHNA and CDR2 YNFKEQ. V was pared by 1 base and J by 5 bases, with 11 bases between. CDR3 length equals 14 residues. This CDR3 reads CASSQGANTETQYF. The CDR3 coding sequence is TGTGCCAGCAGCCAAGGGGCTAACACGGAGACCCAGTACTTC.

The genes are TRBV9 and TRBJ2-3; D possibly corresponds to TRBD1 (5 bases). The CDR3 length is 16 residues. V lost 4 bases, J lost 2 bases, and 17 bases lay in between. Germline V gene lookup returns CDR1 SGDLS and CDR2 YYNGEE. The CDR3, as DNA: TGTGCCAGCAGCACCCAAGGGGTTTCCACCACAGATACGCAGTATTTT. Its protein product is CASSTQGVSTTDTQYF. The entire variable domain, with the rest obtained from reference TRBV9 and TRBJ2-3, is as follows: DSGVTQTPKHLITATGQRVTLRCSPRSGDLSVYWYQQSLDQGLQFLIQYYNGEERAKGNILERFSAQQFPDLHSELNLSSLELGDSALYFCASSTQGVSTTDTQYFGPGTRLTVL.

This clone was seen a handful of times. V usage is TRBV7-9 and J usage is TRBJ2-1; possibly TRBD1 for D (5 bases). The CDR3 has 15 amino acids. Trimming removed 3 bases at V and 3 bases at J, with 12 bases between. Germline CDR1 and CDR2: SEHNR and FQNEAQ (reference sequence). CDR3: CASSLGSGNYNEQFF. The CDR3 DNA is TGTGCCAGCAGCTTGGGCTCAGGGAACTACAATGAGCAGTTCTTC. The variable domain in full, completed from reference TRBV7-9 and TRBJ2-1, reads DTGVSQNPRHKITKRGQNVTFRCDPISEHNRLYWYRQTLGQGPEFLTYFQNEAQLEKSRLLSDRFSAERPKGSFSTLEIQRTEQGDSAMYLCASSLGSGNYNEQFFGPGTRLTVL.

This clone has just a few counts. The chain links TRBV10-3 to TRBJ2-7; D may be TRBD1 (7 bases). The germline V gene encodes CDR1 ENHRY and CDR2 SYGVKD. Deletions cut 7 bases from V and 3 bases from J, with 19 bases between. CDR3 length: 15 residues. The CDR3 sequence is CAIMPGGQLVYEQYF. CDR3 coding DNA: TGTGCCATCATGCCAGGGGGGCAGTTGGTCTACGAGCAGTACTTC.

This clone was counted once. This chain connects TRBV9 to TRBJ2-1; 8 bases map to TRBD1. Trimming at V came to 4 bases and at J to 5 bases, leaving 5 bases not matched to a gene. This CDR3 region has 14 residues. Germline V lookup: CDR1 SGDLS, CDR2 YYNGEE. CDR3 coding DNA: TGTGCCAGCAGCCGACAGGGGAGTCACAATGAGCAGTTCTTC. It codes for CASSRQGSHNEQFF.

The genes are TRBV9 and TRBJ1-1; D is possibly TRBD1 (6 bases). Trimming removed 4 bases from V and 0 bases from J, with 13 bases in between. CDR1 and CDR2 from the germline V gene are SGDLS and YYNGEE. The CDR3 loop spans 15 amino acids. This CDR3 reads CASSSRGGLNTEAFF. CDR3 bases: TGTGCCAGCAGCTCAAGAGGGGGTTTGAACACTGAAGCTTTCTTT.

This chain joins TRBV7-9 and TRBJ2-1; TRBD2 matches at 10 bases. V lost 3 bases and J lost 8; bases outside the gene matches: 4. The CDR3 is 14 residues long. Looked up from germline, CDR1 is SEHNR and CDR2 is FQNEAQ (reference sequence). CDR3 sequence reads: CASSFSGRIDEQFF. The CDR3 coding sequence is TGTGCCAGCAGCTTTAGCGGGAGGATCGATGAGCAGTTCTTC.

The chain employs TRBV3-1 (or the pseudogene TRBV3-2) and TRBJ2-1; unclear D gene. The CDR3 has 15 residues. Germline V gene data show CDR1 as LGHDT and CDR2 as YNNKEL (reference sequence). With 4 bases removed from V and 0 bases from J, the gap between germline ends came to 10 bases. CDR3 bases: TGTGCCAGCAGCCCAGACTGGAGCTCCTACAATGAGCAGTTCTTC. It yields the protein CASSPDWSSYNEQFF.

The gene calls are TRBV6-6 and TRBJ2-5; 10 bases map to TRBD2. The CDR3 extends over 16 amino acids. V lost 5 bases, J lost 9 bases, and 15 bases stayed unmatched. In germline, CDR1 is MNHNY, CDR2 SVGAGI (reference sequence). The CDR3 DNA reads TGTGCCAGCAGTCCTCGCAGCGGGAGGGCCTCAGGGGCCCAGTACTTC. Amino acid sequence: CASSPRSGRASGAQYF.

The chain uses TRBV13 and TRBJ1-3; possibly TRBD1 for D (5 bases). Deletions cut 6 bases from V and 1 base from J, with 10 bases between. Germline CDR1 reads PRHDT; CDR2 reads FYEKMQ (reference sequence). The CDR3 has 14 residues. CDR3 bases: TGTGCCAGCAGTTTCGGGGGTTCTGGAAACACCATATATTTT. Its protein is CASSFGGSGNTIYF.

J is TRBJ2-1 and V is TRBV19; TRBD1 matches at 7 bases. This CDR3 has 14 residues. Germline loops: CDR1 LNHDA, CDR2 SQIVND (reference sequence). The ends lost 3 bases at V and 9 bases at J; junction bases unmatched: 8. The CDR3 spells CASSIGQARGEQFF. CDR3 DNA sequence: TGTGCCAGTAGTATTGGACAGGCGAGGGGTGAGCAGTTCTTC.

The chain links TRBV9 to TRBJ2-2; D may be TRBD2 (5 bases). CDR3 size: 16 residues. Germline V gene data show CDR1 as SGDLS and CDR2 as YYNGEE. V was cut by 0 bases and J by 5 bases, with 14 bases left in between. The CDR3 is CASSVADAPGTGELFF. The CDR3 DNA reads as TGTGCCAGCAGCGTAGCCGACGCCCCGGGGACCGGGGAGCTGTTTTTT.

This clone showed up just once. The V gene is TRBV28, the J gene TRBJ2-1, with 7 positions matching TRBD2. V was pared by 7 bases and J by 4 bases, with 7 bases of the junction left unmatched. The CDR3 totals 14 residues. The V gene's germline CDR1 is MDHEN and CDR2 SYDVKM. CDR3 protein: CASTGGGVYNEQFF. CDR3 coding DNA: TGTGCCAGCACCGGGGGAGGGGTTTACAATGAGCAGTTCTTC.

J is TRBJ1-4 and V is TRBV12-3 or TRBV12-4; no clear D gene. The length of the CDR3 is 13 residues. V lost 9 bases to trimming and J lost 8 bases, with 16 bases between them. Written as DNA, the CDR3 is TGTGCCAGTAGACTTGGGTCGGAAGAAAAACTGTTTTTT. It encodes CASRLGSEEKLFF.

The count of this clone is one. This sequence joins TRBV5-4 and TRBJ2-5; TRBD2 matches at 13 bases. Per germline, CDR1 SGHNT and CDR2 YYREEE (reference sequence). This CDR3 is built from 16 residues. After removal of 3 bases from V and 1 base from J, the junction contained 3 bases not matched to a gene. The DNA for the CDR3 is TGTGCCAGCAGCTATGGGACTAGCGGGACCCAAGAGACCCAGTACTTC. Its protein product is CASSYGTSGTQETQYF.

The chain joins TRBV28 to TRBJ1-3; the D is unclear. The CDR3 totals 13 residues. Germline CDR1 and CDR2: MDHEN and SYDVKM. Trimming left V 6 bases short and J 7 bases short, with 13 bases between. CDR3 sequence (DNA): TGTGCCAGCAGCCCCCCCCCGAGTAACACCATATATTTT. It translates to CASSPPPSNTIYF.